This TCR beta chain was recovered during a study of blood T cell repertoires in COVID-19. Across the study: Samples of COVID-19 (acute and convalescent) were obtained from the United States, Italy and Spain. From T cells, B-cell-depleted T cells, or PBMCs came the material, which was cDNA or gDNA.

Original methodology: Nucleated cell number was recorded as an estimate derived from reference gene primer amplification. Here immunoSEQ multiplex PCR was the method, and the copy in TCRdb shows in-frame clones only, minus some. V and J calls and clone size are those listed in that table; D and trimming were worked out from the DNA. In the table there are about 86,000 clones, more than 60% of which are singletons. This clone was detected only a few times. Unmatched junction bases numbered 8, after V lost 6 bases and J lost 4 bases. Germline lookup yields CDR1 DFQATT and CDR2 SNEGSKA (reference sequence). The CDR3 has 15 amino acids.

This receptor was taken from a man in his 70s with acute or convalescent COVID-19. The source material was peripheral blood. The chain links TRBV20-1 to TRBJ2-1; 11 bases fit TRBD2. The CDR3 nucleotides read TGCAGTGCGAGTACCGGGACTAGCGGATACAATGAGCAGTTCTTC. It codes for CSASTGTSGYNEQFF.